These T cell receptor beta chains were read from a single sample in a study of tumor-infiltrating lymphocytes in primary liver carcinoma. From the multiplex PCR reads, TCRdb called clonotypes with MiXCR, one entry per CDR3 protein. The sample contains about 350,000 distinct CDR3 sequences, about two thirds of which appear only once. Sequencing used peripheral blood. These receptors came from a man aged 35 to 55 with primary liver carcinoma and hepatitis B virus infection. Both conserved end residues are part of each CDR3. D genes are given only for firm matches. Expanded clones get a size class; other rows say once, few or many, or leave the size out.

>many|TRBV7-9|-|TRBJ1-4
TGTGCCAGCAGCTCAGGTGATCCAACTAATGAAAAACTGTTTTTT
CASSSGDPTNEKLFF
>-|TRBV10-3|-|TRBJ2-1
-
CGVASGTVFSSYNEQLF
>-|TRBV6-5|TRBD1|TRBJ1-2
TGCGCCAGCAGCCGGACAGGCTATTGCTACACCTTC
CASSRTGYCYTF
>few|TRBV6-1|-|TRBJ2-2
TGTGCCAGCAGTGAGTGGGGACATATGAACACCGGGGAGCTGTTTTTT
CASSEWGHMNTGELFF
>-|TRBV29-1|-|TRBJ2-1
TGCAGCACCGAGCTAATCCCCAATGAGCAGTTCTTC
CSTELIPNEQFF
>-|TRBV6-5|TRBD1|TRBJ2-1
TGTGCCAGCAGTTACAAACAGGCCGGGACAGAGCGCGTTGAGCAGTTCTTC
CASSYKQAGTERVEQFF
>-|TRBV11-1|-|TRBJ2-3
TGTGCCAGCAGCTTTGAGAACGGACCAGCTACGCAGTATTTT
CASSFENGPATQYF
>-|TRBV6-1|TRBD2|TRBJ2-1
TGTGCCAGCAGTGTGGGCAGGGACTACAATGAGCAGCTCTTC
CASSVGRDYNEQLF
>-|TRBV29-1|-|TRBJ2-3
TGCAGCGTTGAAGACAATGACGGGGGCAAATTTACGCAGTATTTT
CSVEDNDGGKFTQYF
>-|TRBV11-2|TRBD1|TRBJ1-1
TGTACCAGCAGCACCTGGACAGGGGAAGTTGAAGCTTTCTTT
CTSSTWTGEVEAFF
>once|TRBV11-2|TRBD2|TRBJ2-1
TGTGCCAGCAGCTTTCAAACTCTAGCGGGTATAGATGAGCAGTTCTTC
CASSFQTLAGIDEQFF
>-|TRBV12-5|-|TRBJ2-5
TGTGCTAGTAGTTTCGGCGGGGGCGGGGAAGAGACCCAGTACTTC
CASSFGGGGEETQYF
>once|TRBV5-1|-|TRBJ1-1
TGCGCCAGCCAGAAACAGCCTATGAACGCTGAAGCTTTCTTT
CASQKQPMNAEAFF
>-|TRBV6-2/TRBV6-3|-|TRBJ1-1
TGTGCCAGCAGTTGGATTTTTGACACTGAAGCCTACTTT
CASSWIFDTEAYF
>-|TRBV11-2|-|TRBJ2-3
TGTGCCAGCAGTTACCAGGGGGGGGATACACATTATTTT
CASSYQGGDTHYF
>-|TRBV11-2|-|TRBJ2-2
TGTGCCAGCAGCTTGGGGGTCTCAGGGGAGATGTTTTTT
CASSLGVSGEMFF
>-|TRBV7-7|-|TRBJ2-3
TGTGCCAGCAGCCAAGGGGCAGATACGCAGTATTTT
CASSQGADTQYF
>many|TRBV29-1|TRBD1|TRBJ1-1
TGCAGCGCCGCAGGGACAGGGAGGAACACTGAAGCTTTCTTT
CSAAGTGRNTEAFF
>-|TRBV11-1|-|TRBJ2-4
TGTGCCAGCAGCTTTCCCGGGAATAGAGGGACCAAAAACATTCAGTACTTC
CASSFPGNRGTKNIQYF
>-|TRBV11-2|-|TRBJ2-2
TGCGCCAGCAGTTTGTACCCCGGGGTTTTTACCGGGGAGCTGTTTTTT
CASSLYPGVFTGELFF
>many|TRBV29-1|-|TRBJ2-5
TGCAGCGTACGGACGGGCGAGACCCAGTACTTC
CSVRTGETQYF
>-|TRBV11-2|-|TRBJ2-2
TGTGCCAGCAACACAGGGAACACTGGGGAGCTGCTTTTT
CASNTGNTGELLF
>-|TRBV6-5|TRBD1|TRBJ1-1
TGTGCCAGCAGAACTCTTCGGGACAGTTTAGGGAACACTGGAGCTTTCTTT
CASRTLRDSLGNTGAFF
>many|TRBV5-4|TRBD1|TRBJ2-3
TGTGCCAGCAGCCCAAGACAGGGGGCCACAGATACGCAGTATTTT
CASSPRQGATDTQYF
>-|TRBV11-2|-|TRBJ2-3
TGTGCCAACAGCTTGATGGGAATTACATATACGCAGTATTTT
CANSLMGITYTQYF
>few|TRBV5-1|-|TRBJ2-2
TGCGCCAGCAGCCCGTCTTTGGGTCAGAACACCGGGGAGCTGTTTTTT
CASSPSLGQNTGELFF
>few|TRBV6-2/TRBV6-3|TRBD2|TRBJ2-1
TGTGCCAGCAGTTTGGGACTAGCGGGCCCCTACAATGAGCAGTTCTTC
CASSLGLAGPYNEQFF
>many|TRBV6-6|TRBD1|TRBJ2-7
TGTGCCAGCAGTCACGACCCGACAGGGCCCTACGAGCAGTACTTC
CASSHDPTGPYEQYF
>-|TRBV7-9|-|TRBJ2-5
TGTGCCAGCAGCTTGCTAGTGGGACCGTACCAAGAGACCCAGTACTTC
CASSLLVGPYQETQYF
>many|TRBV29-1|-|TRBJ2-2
TGCAGCGTTGGGTCAAACACCGGGGAGCTGTTTTTT
CSVGSNTGELFF
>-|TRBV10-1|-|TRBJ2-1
TGCGCCAGCTCCAACCACAATGAGCAGTTCTTC
CASSNHNEQFF
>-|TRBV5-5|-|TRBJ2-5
TGTGCCAGCAGCTTGGATGGTATCGGGGGAGAGACTCAGTACTTC
CASSLDGIGGETQYF
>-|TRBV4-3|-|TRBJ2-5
TGCGCCAGCAGCCATGGCTTGGTAAAGACCCAGTACTTC
CASSHGLVKTQYF
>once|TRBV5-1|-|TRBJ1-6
TGCGCCAGCAGCTTGGAGGACACCGATTCACCCCTCCACTTT
CASSLEDTDSPLHF
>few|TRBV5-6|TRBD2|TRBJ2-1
TGTGCCAGCAGCCTTAGGACTAGCGGGTTAACTAGGGGTGAGCAGTTCTTC
CASSLRTSGLTRGEQFF
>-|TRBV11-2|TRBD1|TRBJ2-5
TGTGCCAGTGGCAGCTACAGGACAGGGGGGGAGACCCAGTACTTC
CASGSYRTGGETQYF